A single sample gave rise to the 28 T cell receptor beta chains below, sequenced in a study of lymphopenia after photon versus proton radiotherapy. Data came from immunoSEQ multiplex PCR; TCRdb stores just in-frame clones and leaves some out. Altogether around 20,000 clones are present, about 90% being singletons, with the ten largest covering approximately 6.1%. The sample was peripheral blood, taken from a patient treated with photon-based radiotherapy. All receptors derive from a man aged 60-69 years with pancreatic cancer.

The chain carries TRBV27 and TRBJ1-2; D remains unclear. CDR3 length equals 14 residues. Deletions cut 4 bases from V and 2 bases from J, with 11 bases between. From germline, CDR1 is MNHEY and CDR2 SMNVEV (reference sequence). The DNA for the CDR3 is TGTGCCAGCAGTTCTTGGAGGTTCAACTATGGCTACACCTTC. Its protein is CASSSWRFNYGYTF.

This rearrangement joins TRBV25-1 to TRBJ2-1; 8 nucleotides align to TRBD1. The CDR3 extends over 14 amino acids. The J segment lost 5 bases and the V segment lost 7 bases, leaving 7 bases of the junction unmatched. Germline-derived CDR1 and CDR2 are MGHDK and SYGVNS. The CDR3 reads CASNAGGWHNEQFF. CDR3 nucleotides: TGTGCCAGCAACGCAGGGGGCTGGCACAATGAGCAGTTCTTC.

This chain joins TRBV2 and TRBJ2-5, with TRBD2 matching 11 bases. The J call could be wrong; TRBJ2-7 is a better fit for the DNA end. Germline V gene lookup returns CDR1 SNHLY and CDR2 FYNNEI. CDR3 length: 18 amino acids. The CDR3 sequence: CASSEGLAGGLQTYEQYF. In DNA form, the CDR3 reads TGTGCCAGCAGTGAAGGTCTAGCGGGGGGTCTTCAAACCTACGAGCAGTACTTC.

This chain joins TRBV5-1 and TRBJ2-7; D is possibly TRBD2 (5 bases). Germline assignment: CDR1 SGHRS and CDR2 YFSETQ. This CDR3 has 14 amino acids. V lost 0 bases and J 2 bases, leaving 9 bases between the germline ends. Written as DNA, the CDR3 is TGCGCCAGCAGCTTGGCGGGGAAACCCTACGAGCAGTACTTC. Encoded protein: CASSLAGKPYEQYF.

V and J are TRBV15 and TRBJ2-3, with 10 bases that match TRBD2. After removal of 8 bases from V and 2 bases from J, the junction contained 10 bases not matched to a gene. Looked up from germline, CDR1 is LNHNV and CDR2 is YYDKDF (reference sequence). The CDR3 is made up of 16 amino acids. The CDR3 nucleotides read TGTGCCACCCGTTCCGGGACTAGCGAACTCACAGATACGCAGTATTTT. This sequence encodes CATRSGTSELTDTQYF.

The V gene is TRBV30, the J gene TRBJ2-7; 8 nucleotides align to TRBD1. This CDR3 region has 12 residues. The V gene's germline CDR1 is GTSNPN and CDR2 SVGIG (reference sequence). With V trimmed by 7 bases and J by 1 base, 3 bases remained unmatched. The CDR3: CASTGGSYEQYF. In DNA, the CDR3 is TGTGCCTCTACAGGGGGTTCCTACGAGCAGTACTTC. Based on the CDR3 plus reference TRBV30 and TRBJ2-7, the full variable domain is SQTIHQWPATLVQPVGSPLSLECTVEGTSNPNLYWYRQAAGRGLQLLFYSVGIGQISSEVPQNLSASRPQDRQFILSSKKLLLSDSGFYLCASTGGSYEQYFGPGTRLTVT.

The rearrangement uses TRBV6-5 and TRBJ1-1, with no clear D. There are 14 residues in the CDR3. The germline V and J ends were trimmed by 7 bases and 7 bases, with 19 bases remaining between them. The germline V gene has CDR1 MNHEY and CDR2 SVGAGI. CDR3 sequence reads: CASTRSSHRSEAFF. The CDR3, as DNA: TGTGCCAGCACTCGATCGTCCCATAGAAGTGAAGCTTTCTTT.

This rearrangement joins TRBV6-5 to TRBJ2-7; the D gene is possibly TRBD1 (6 bases). The V and J ends lost 2 bases and 1 base respectively, with 9 bases between them. CDR3 length: 14 amino acids. Germline CDR1 and CDR2: MNHEY and SVGAGI. CDR3 protein: CASSYGDRSYEQYF. The CDR3 DNA follows: TGTGCCAGCAGTTACGGTGACAGGTCCTACGAGCAGTACTTC.

The chain couples TRBV5-4 to TRBJ2-7; either TRBD1 or TRBD2 may supply D (5 bases each). CDR1 and CDR2 (germline): SGHNT, YYREEE (reference sequence). Trimming removed 0 bases at V and 4 bases at J, with 14 bases between. The CDR3 is made up of 15 amino acids. The CDR3 loop is CASSLGGSPVYEQYF. As DNA, the CDR3 is TGTGCCAGCAGCTTGGGGGGGTCACCAGTTTACGAGCAGTACTTC. The variable domain in full, with the rest retrieved from reference TRBV5-4 and TRBJ2-7, is ETGVTQSPTHLIKTRGQQVTLRCSSQSGHNTVSWYQQALGQGPQFIFQYYREEENGRGNFPPRFSGLQFPNYSSELNVNALELDDSALYLCASSLGGSPVYEQYFGPGTRLTVT.

The V gene is TRBV5-6, the J gene TRBJ2-5, with 13 bases that match TRBD2. The CDR3 spans 16 residues. Looked up from germline, CDR1 is SGHDT and CDR2 is YYEEEE. Losses at the gene ends were 3 bases for V and 3 bases for J; bases not matched to a gene: 5. CDR3 DNA sequence: TGTGCCAGCAGCTCCCAGACTAGCGGGGGGAAAGAGACCCAGTACTTC. Translated: CASSSQTSGGKETQYF.

The CDR3 DNA sequence: TGTGCCAGTAGTGCTTACAATGAGCAGTTCTTC. Translation gives CASSAYNEQFF. V usage is TRBV19 and J usage is TRBJ2-1; D not certain. V was clipped by 5 bases and J by 4 bases, with 3 bases between them. Germline V gene sequence: CDR1 LNHDA, CDR2 SQIVND (reference sequence). The CDR3 is 11 amino acids.

This sequence joins TRBV5-8 and TRBJ2-3; 13 nucleotides match TRBD2. The CDR3 is 18 amino acids. After removal of 4 bases from V and 0 bases from J, the junction contained 8 bases not matched to a gene. Germline V gene lookup returns CDR1 SGHTS and CDR2 YDEGEE. The CDR3 here is CASSGTPTSGGSTDTQYF. CDR3 in DNA: TGTGCCAGCAGCGGCACACCGACTAGCGGGGGGAGCACAGATACGCAGTATTTT.

V is TRBV30 and J is TRBJ1-3; D uncertain. The V end lost 5 bases, the J end lost 4 bases, and 6 bases lay between the germline ends. The germline CDR1 and CDR2 sequences are GTSNPN and SVGIG (reference sequence). This CDR3 has 11 residues. CDR3 in DNA: TGTGCCTGGGCGGTAGGAAACACCATATATTTT. Protein: CAWAVGNTIYF.

The chain is built from TRBV5-4 and TRBJ2-7; 8 nucleotides line up with TRBD1. There are 15 residues in the CDR3. CDR1 is SGHNT, CDR2 YYREEE, per germline (reference sequence). With V trimmed by 4 bases and J by 3 bases, 9 bases remained unmatched. The CDR3 protein is CASSHGQGSGYEQYF. In nucleotides, the CDR3 is TGTGCCAGCAGCCACGGACAGGGATCTGGCTACGAGCAGTACTTC.

The CDR3 spells CASSPHGGTGGTDTEAFF. The CDR3 DNA reads TGTGCCAGCAGCCCACACGGGGGGACAGGGGGGACGGACACTGAAGCTTTCTTT. The V call is TRBV4-2, the J call TRBJ1-1, with TRBD1 matching over 11 bases. CDR1 is LGHNA, CDR2 YNFKEQ, per germline. The CDR3 length is 18 residues. V lost 4 bases to trimming and J lost 3 bases; unmatched junction nucleotides: 13.

The V gene is TRBV5-1, the J gene TRBJ2-7, with D perhaps TRBD1 (5 bases). Germline loops: CDR1 SGHRS, CDR2 YFSETQ. The V end was cut by 2 bases, the J end by 5 bases, with 17 bases between. The CDR3 runs to 15 residues. The CDR3 DNA reads TGCGCCAGCAGCTTTAGGGGAATGAGCTGGGACGAGCAGTACTTC. Residues: CASSFRGMSWDEQYF.

This chain joins TRBV7-3 and TRBJ2-1, with 8 positions matching TRBD1. CDR3 length equals 16 residues. Germline V gene sequence: CDR1 SGHTA, CDR2 FQGTGA. Trimming took 5 bases from V and 9 from J; bases not matched to a gene: 15. For the CDR3, the DNA is TGTGCCAGCAGCCTGGGGACAGGAGGCATCAGGGGTGAGCAGTTCTTC. Protein sequence: CASSLGTGGIRGEQFF.

The chain employs TRBV2 and TRBJ1-5, with D unclear. CDR1 and CDR2 (germline): SNHLY, FYNNEI. Trimming left V 3 bases short and J 0 bases short, with 9 bases between. The CDR3 is 15 residues long. The CDR3 region has the DNA TGTGCCAGCAGTGAGTTACGGAATAGCAATCAGCCCCAGCATTTT. Amino acids: CASSELRNSNQPQHF.

V is TRBV4-3 and J is TRBJ1-6; tentative D call: TRBD1 (5 bases). Looked up from germline, CDR1 is LGHNA and CDR2 is YSLEER. Between the trimmed V and J ends, which lost 3 bases and 12 bases, there was a span of 18 bases. This CDR3 spans 15 amino acids. DNA of the CDR3: TGCGCCAGCAGCCAGTCAGTGGGAGGGGTGGGACCCCTCCACTTT. Its protein product is CASSQSVGGVGPLHF.

The rearrangement links TRBV6-4 to TRBJ2-2; TRBD2 is a possible D gene (5 bases). Looked up from germline, CDR1 is MRHNA and CDR2 is SNTAGT. Trimming cost V 3 bases and J 6 bases, with 11 bases left between them. This CDR3 contains 14 residues. The CDR3 here is CASSEEDGAGELFF. For the CDR3, the DNA is TGTGCCAGCAGTGAAGAGGACGGGGCCGGGGAGCTGTTTTTT.

The chain is built from TRBV5-1 and TRBJ2-7, with D tentatively TRBD1 (5 bases). This CDR3 has 15 amino acids. The V gene's germline CDR1 is SGHRS and CDR2 YFSETQ. V was shortened by 4 bases and J by 1 base, with 15 bases between the two germline ends. Here the CDR3 DNA reads TGCGCCAGCAGCCACCACAGGAGACAATCCTACGAGCAGTACTTC. Translation gives CASSHHRRQSYEQYF.

This chain uses TRBV14 with TRBJ2-7, with D tentatively TRBD2 (5 bases). CDR1 and CDR2 from the germline V gene are SGHDN and FVKESK. Trimming removed 0 bases from V and 2 bases from J, with 20 bases in between. This CDR3 has 18 residues. The CDR3 region has the DNA TGTGCCAGCAGCCAAGACCAAGCTTCCGGACTCAACCCCTACGAGCAGTACTTC. Amino acid sequence: CASSQDQASGLNPYEQYF.

The CDR3 nucleotides read TGCAGTGCTGGCCTGGAAAAACTGTTTTTT. Translation gives CSAGLEKLFF. J is TRBJ1-4 and V is TRBV20-1; D call uncertain. The germline V gene encodes CDR1 DFQATT and CDR2 SNEGSKA (reference sequence). This CDR3 has 10 residues. Trimming took 5 bases from V and 8 from J, leaving 6 bases between them.

This chain joins TRBV7-9 and TRBJ2-5; TRBD2 matches at 8 bases. Germline V lookup: CDR1 SEHNR, CDR2 FQNEAQ (reference sequence). V was clipped by 1 base and J by 4 bases; unmatched bases: 8. The CDR3 contains 16 residues. DNA of the CDR3: TGTGCCAGCAGCTTAGAAGTCGGCGGGGGGTTAGAGACCCAGTACTTC. Translated: CASSLEVGGGLETQYF.

J is TRBJ2-5 and V is TRBV29-1; no clear D gene. The CDR3 is 11 amino acids. The V gene's germline CDR1 is SQVTM and CDR2 ANQGSEA. V gave up 6 bases and J gave up 5 bases, with 10 bases separating them. The chain's CDR3 is CSVSWKETQYF. CDR3 nucleotides: TGCAGCGTATCATGGAAGGAGACCCAGTACTTC. The full variable domain, rest sourced from reference TRBV29-1 and TRBJ2-5, is SAVISQKPSRDICQRGTSLTIQCQVDSQVTMMFWYRQQPGQSLTLIATANQGSEATYESGFVIDKFPISRPNLTFSTLTVSNMSPEDSSIYLCSVSWKETQYFGPGTRLLVL.

The V gene is TRBV6-5, the J gene TRBJ2-7; D is possibly TRBD1 (5 bases). CDR1 MNHEY and CDR2 SVGAGI come from the germline V gene. Trimming took 2 bases from V and 4 from J, leaving 6 bases between them. The CDR3 consists of 12 residues. This CDR3 reads CASSYKGYEQYF. Written as DNA, the CDR3 is TGTGCCAGCAGTTACAAGGGGTACGAGCAGTACTTC.

This chain joins TRBV25-1 and TRBJ2-7; tentative D call: TRBD1 (5 bases). Trimming removed 6 bases at V and 2 bases at J, with 11 bases between. This CDR3 spans 13 amino acids. Looked up from germline, CDR1 is MGHDK and CDR2 is SYGVNS. The CDR3 region has the DNA TGTGCCAGCAGAGGTACAGGTACCTACGAGCAGTACTTC. It yields the protein CASRGTGTYEQYF.

The rearrangement links TRBV11-2 to TRBJ2-5, with 13 bases aligning to TRBD2. Judging by the DNA end, TRBJ2-7 fits better; the J call may be wrong. The V gene's germline CDR1 is SGHAT and CDR2 FQNNGV. This CDR3 has 15 residues. CDR3 residues: CASSWTSGGVYEQYF. The CDR3 nucleotides are TGTGCCAGCAGCTGGACTAGCGGGGGTGTATACGAGCAGTACTTC.